This entry concerns a single TCR beta chain. This entry belongs to a study of OX40 agonist ivuxolimab in advanced cancers. Study context: Patients received ivuxolimab, an intravenous treatment, every 2 weeks at 0.01 to 10 mg/kg.

Repertoires were generated with immunoSEQ multiplex PCR, while TCRdb's copy carries only in-frame clones and drops some. Of 55,000 to 80,000 clones in the sample, over 75% were seen once. Autoimmune disease history or systemic immunosuppression disqualified patients. Trimming took off 4 bases at V and 0 bases at J, with 2 bases between the two ends. The CDR3 runs to 12 residues. Germline CDR1 reads WSHSY; CDR2 reads SAAADI. This chain links TRBV10-2 with TRBJ2-3; D remains ambiguous. The sequences come from CD4+ or CD8+ T cells sorted from blood, collected in a trial of the OX40 agonist ivuxolimab. The TCR was taken from an adult with an advanced solid tumor such as melanoma, head and neck, liver or kidney cancer. For the CDR3, the DNA is TGCGCCAGCAGTGCCAGCACAGATACGCAGTATTTT. Translating it yields CASSASTDTQYF.